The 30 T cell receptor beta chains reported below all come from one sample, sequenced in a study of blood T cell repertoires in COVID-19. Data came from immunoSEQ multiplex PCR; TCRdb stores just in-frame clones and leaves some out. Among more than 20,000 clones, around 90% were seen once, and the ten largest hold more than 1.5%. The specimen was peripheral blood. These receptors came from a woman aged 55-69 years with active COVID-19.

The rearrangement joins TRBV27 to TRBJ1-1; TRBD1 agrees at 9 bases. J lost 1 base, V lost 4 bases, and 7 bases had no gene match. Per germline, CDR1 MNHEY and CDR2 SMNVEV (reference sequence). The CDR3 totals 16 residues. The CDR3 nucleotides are TGTGCCAGCAGTTCCCCAGGACAGGGGACGAACACTGAAGCTTTCTTT. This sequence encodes CASSSPGQGTNTEAFF.

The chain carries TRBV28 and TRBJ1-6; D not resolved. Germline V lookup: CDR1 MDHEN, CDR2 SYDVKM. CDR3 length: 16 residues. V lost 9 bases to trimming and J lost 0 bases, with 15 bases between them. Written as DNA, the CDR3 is TGTGCCAGTACATGGGCCCTAAGCTCCTATAATTCACCCCTCCACTTT. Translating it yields CASTWALSSYNSPLHF.

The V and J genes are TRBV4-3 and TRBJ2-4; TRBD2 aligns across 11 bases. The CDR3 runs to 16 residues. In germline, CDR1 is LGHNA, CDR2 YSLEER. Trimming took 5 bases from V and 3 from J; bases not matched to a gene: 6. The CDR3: CASSTLAGDGKNIQYF. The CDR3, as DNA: TGCGCCAGCAGCACACTAGCGGGAGACGGCAAAAACATTCAGTACTTC.

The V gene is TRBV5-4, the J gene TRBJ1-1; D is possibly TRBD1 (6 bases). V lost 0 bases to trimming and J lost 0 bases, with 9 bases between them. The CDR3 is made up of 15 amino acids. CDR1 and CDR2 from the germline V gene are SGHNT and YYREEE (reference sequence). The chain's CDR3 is CASSLGAGVNTEAFF. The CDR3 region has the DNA TGTGCCAGCAGCTTGGGTGCAGGGGTGAACACTGAAGCTTTCTTT.

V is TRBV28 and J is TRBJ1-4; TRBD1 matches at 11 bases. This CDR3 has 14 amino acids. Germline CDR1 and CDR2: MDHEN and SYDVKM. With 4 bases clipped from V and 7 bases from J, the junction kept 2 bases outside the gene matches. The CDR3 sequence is CASSSGQGGEKLFF. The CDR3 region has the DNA TGTGCCAGCAGTTCGGGACAGGGGGGTGAAAAACTGTTTTTT.

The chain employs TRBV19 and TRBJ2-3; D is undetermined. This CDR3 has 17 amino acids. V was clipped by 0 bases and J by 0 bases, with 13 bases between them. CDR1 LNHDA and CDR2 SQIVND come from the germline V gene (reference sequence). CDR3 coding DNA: TGTGCCAGTAGTATAGACGACTCGCACGGTAGCACAGATACGCAGTATTTT. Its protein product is CASSIDDSHGSTDTQYF.

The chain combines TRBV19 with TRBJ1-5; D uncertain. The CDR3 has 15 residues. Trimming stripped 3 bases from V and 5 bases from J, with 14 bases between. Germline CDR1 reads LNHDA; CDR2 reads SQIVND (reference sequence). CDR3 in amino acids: CASSIGLRGHQPQHF. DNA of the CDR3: TGTGCCAGTAGTATCGGCCTCAGAGGGCATCAGCCCCAGCATTTT.

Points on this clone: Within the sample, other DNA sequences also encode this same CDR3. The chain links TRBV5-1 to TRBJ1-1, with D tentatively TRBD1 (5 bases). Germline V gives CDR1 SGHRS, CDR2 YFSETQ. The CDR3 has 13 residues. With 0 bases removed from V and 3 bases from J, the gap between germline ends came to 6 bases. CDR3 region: CASSLGRDTEAFF. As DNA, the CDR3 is TGCGCCAGCAGCTTGGGCAGGGACACTGAAGCTTTCTTT.

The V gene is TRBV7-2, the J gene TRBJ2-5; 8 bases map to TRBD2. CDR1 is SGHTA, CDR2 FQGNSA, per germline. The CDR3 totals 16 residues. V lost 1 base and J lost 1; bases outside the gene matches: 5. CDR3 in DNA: TGTGCCAGCAGCTTAGAAAGGCTAGCGGGCCAAGAGACCCAGTACTTC. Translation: CASSLERLAGQETQYF.

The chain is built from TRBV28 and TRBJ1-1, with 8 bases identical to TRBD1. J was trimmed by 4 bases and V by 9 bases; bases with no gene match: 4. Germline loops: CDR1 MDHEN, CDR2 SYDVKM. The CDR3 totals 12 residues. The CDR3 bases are TGTGCCAGTTCGGACAGGGTCACTGAAGCTTTCTTT. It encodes CASSDRVTEAFF.

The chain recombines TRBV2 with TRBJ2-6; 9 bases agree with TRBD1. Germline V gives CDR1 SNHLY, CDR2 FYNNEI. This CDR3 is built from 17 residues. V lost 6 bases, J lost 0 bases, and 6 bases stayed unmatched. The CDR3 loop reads CASSYGTGNSGANVLTF. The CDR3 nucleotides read TGTGCCAGCAGCTATGGGACAGGGAACTCTGGGGCCAACGTCCTGACTTTC.

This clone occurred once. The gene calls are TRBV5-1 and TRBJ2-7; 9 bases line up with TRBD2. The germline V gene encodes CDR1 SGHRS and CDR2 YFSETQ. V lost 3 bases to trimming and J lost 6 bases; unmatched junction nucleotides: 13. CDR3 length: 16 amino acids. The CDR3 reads CASSWTLAGDFSEQYF. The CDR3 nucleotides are TGCGCCAGCAGCTGGACGTTAGCGGGAGATTTTTCCGAGCAGTACTTC.

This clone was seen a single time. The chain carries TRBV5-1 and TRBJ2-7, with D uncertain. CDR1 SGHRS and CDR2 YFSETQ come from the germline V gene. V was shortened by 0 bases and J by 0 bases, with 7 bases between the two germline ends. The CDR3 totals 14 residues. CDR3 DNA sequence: TGCGCCAGCAGCTTGGTGGCAGGCTCCTACGAGCAGTACTTC. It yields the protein CASSLVAGSYEQYF.

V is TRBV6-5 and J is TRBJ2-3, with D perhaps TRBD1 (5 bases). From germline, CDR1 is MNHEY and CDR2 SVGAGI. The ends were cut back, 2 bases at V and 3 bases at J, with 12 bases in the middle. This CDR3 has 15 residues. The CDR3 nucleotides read TGTGCCAGCAGTTACAGACAGTCCTTTACAGATACGCAGTATTTT. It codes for CASSYRQSFTDTQYF.

The CDR3 spells CASTTSGKYNEQFF. The CDR3 DNA follows: TGTGCCAGTACGACTAGCGGGAAGTACAATGAGCAGTTCTTC. The chain joins TRBV19 to TRBJ2-1, with 11 nucleotides matching TRBD2. Losses at the gene ends were 7 bases for V and 4 bases for J; bases not matched to a gene: 3. This CDR3 has 14 residues. The V gene's germline CDR1 is LNHDA and CDR2 SQIVND (reference sequence).

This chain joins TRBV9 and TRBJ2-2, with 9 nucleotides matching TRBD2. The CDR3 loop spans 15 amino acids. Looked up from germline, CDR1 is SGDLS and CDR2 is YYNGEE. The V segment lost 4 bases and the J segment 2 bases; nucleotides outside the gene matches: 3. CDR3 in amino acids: CASSILAGNTGELFF. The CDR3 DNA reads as TGTGCCAGCAGCATACTAGCGGGCAACACCGGGGAGCTGTTTTTT.

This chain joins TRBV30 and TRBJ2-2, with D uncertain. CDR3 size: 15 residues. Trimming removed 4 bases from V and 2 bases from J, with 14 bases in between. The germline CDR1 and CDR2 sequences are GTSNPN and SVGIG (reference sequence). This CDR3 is CAWIRGGTNTGELFF. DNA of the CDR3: TGTGCCTGGATACGCGGTGGAACTAACACCGGGGAGCTGTTTTTT. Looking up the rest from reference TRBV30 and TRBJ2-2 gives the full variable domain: SQTIHQWPATLVQPVGSPLSLECTVEGTSNPNLYWYRQAAGRGLQLLFYSVGIGQISSEVPQNLSASRPQDRQFILSSKKLLLSDSGFYLCAWIRGGTNTGELFFGEGSRLTVL.

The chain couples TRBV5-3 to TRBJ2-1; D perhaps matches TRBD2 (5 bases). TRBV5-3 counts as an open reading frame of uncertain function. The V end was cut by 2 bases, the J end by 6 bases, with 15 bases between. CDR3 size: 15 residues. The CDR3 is CARSFGERPFNEQFF. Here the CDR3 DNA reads TGTGCCAGAAGCTTCGGGGAGCGTCCCTTCAATGAGCAGTTCTTC.

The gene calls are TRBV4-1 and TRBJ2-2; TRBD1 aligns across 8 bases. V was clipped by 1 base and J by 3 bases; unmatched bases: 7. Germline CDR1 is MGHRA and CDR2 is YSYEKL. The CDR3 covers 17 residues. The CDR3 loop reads CASSQVLGTGYTGELFF. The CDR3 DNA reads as TGCGCCAGCAGCCAAGTCCTCGGGACAGGTTACACCGGGGAGCTGTTTTTT.

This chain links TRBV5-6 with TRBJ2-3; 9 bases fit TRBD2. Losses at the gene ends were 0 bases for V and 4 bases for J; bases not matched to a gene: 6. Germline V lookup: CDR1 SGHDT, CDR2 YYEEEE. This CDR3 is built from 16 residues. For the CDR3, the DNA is TGTGCCAGCAGCTTGGTTCTAGCGGGATTGGCAGATACGCAGTATTTT. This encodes CASSLVLAGLADTQYF. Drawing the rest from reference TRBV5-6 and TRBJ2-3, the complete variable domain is DAGVTQSPTHLIKTRGQQVTLRCSPKSGHDTVSWYQQALGQGPQFIFQYYEEEERQRGNFPDRFSGHQFPNYSSELNVNALLLGDSALYLCASSLVLAGLADTQYFGPGTRLTVL.

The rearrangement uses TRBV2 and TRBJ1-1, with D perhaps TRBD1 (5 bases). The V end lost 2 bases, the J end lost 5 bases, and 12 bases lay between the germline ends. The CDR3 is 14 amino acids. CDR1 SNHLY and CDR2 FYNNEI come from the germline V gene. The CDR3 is CASSELGRGTEAFF. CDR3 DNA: TGTGCCAGCAGTGAATTGGGGCGTGGTACTGAAGCTTTCTTT.

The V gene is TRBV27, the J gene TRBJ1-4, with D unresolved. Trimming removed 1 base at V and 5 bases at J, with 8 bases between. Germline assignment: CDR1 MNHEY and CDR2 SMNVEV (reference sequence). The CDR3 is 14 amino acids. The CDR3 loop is CASSLWPGNEKLFF. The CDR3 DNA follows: TGTGCCAGCAGTTTATGGCCAGGAAATGAAAAACTGTTTTTT.

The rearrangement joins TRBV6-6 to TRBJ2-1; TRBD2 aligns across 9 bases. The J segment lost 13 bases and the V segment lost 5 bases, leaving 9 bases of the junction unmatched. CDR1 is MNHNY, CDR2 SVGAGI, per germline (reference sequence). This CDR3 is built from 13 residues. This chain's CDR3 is CASSPLREGQQFF. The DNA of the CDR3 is TGTGCCAGCAGTCCCCTGCGGGAGGGTCAACAGTTCTTC.

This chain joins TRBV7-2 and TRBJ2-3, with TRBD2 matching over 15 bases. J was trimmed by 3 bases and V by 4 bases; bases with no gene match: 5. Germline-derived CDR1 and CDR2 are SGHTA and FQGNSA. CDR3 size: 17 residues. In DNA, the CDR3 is TGTGCCAGCAGCTGGGGACTAGCGGGAGGAGGGACAGATACGCAGTATTTT. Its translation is CASSWGLAGGGTDTQYF.

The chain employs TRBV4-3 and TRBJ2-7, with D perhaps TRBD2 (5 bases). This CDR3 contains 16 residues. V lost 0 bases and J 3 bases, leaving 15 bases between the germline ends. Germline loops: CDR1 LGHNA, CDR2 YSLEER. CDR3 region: CASSQDVSGGYYEQYF. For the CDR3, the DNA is TGCGCCAGCAGCCAAGATGTAAGCGGAGGATACTACGAGCAGTACTTC.

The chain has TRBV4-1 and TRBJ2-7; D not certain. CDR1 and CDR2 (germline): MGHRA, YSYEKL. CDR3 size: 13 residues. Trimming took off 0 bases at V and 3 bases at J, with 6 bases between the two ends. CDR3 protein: CASSQDPNYEQYF. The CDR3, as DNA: TGCGCCAGCAGCCAAGATCCAAACTACGAGCAGTACTTC.

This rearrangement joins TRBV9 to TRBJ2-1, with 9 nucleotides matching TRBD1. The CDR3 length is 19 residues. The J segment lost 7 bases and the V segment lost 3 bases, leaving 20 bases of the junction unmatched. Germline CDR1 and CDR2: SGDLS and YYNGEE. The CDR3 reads CASSATPGQGFSFQNEQFF. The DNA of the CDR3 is TGTGCCAGCAGCGCCACCCCGGGACAGGGTTTTTCCTTTCAAAATGAGCAGTTCTTC.

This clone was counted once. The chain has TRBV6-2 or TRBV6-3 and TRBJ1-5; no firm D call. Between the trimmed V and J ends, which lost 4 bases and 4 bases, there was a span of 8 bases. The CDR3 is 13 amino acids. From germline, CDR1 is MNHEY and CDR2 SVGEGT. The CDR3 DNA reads TGTGCCAGCAGTTTTTGGAGTAATCAGCCCCAGCATTTT. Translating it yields CASSFWSNQPQHF.

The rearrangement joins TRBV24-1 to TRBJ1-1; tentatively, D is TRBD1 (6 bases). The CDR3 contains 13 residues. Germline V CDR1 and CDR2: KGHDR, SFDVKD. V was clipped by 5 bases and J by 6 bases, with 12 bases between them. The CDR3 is CATSGGGLAEAFF. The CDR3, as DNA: TGTGCCACCAGTGGGGGGGGGCTGGCTGAAGCTTTCTTT.

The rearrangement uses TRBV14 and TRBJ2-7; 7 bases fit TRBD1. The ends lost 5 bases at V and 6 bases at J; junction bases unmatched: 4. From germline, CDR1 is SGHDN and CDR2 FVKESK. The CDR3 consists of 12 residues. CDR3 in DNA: TGTGCCAGCAGCGGTCCAGGGGGCGAGCAGTACTTC. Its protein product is CASSGPGGEQYF.